Listed below are T cell receptor beta chains from one sample, sequenced in a study of T-cell memory formation after mild COVID-19. Each CDR3 protein gets one entry after TCRdb re-called the 5' RACE reads with MiXCR. The table has under 650,000 distinct CDR3 sequences, 18% seen once. The specimen sequenced was PBMCs or a T cell subset sorted from them (not recorded which). The receptors here all came from an adult woman who had mild COVID-19 (a few samples of this study predate the infection). Cell type and time point are not known. Both conserved end residues are part of each CDR3. Each record gives: V gene, clone size, D gene, J gene, CDR3 protein, CDR3 DNA. A D gene is named only where the DNA matches it firmly. For some rows the clone size is stated as once, few or many, or as a class when expanded; others skip it.

v_call: TRBV4-1; clone_size: few; d_call: -; j_call: TRBJ1-1; cdr3_aa: CASSLLRGGTEAFF; cdr3_nt: TGCGCCAGCAGCCTACTTCGGGGGGGAACTGAAGCTTTCTTT
v_call: TRBV7-2; clone_size: many; d_call: TRBD1; j_call: TRBJ2-7; cdr3_aa: CASSPGTGAYEQYF; cdr3_nt: TGTGCCAGCAGCCCCGGGACAGGGGCCTACGAGCAGTACTTC
v_call: TRBV12-3/TRBV12-4; clone_size: many; d_call: TRBD2; j_call: TRBJ2-7; cdr3_aa: CASSGGTGGSYEQYF; cdr3_nt: TGTGCCAGCAGTGGGGGGACGGGAGGCTCCTACGAGCAGTACTTC
v_call: TRBV7-2; clone_size: few; d_call: TRBD1; j_call: TRBJ1-5; cdr3_aa: CASSFTGTGGGQPQHF; cdr3_nt: TGTGCCAGCAGCTTTACCGGGACAGGGGGCGGACAGCCCCAGCATTTT
v_call: TRBV2; clone_size: few; d_call: -; j_call: TRBJ2-2; cdr3_aa: CASSGLPGEGVNTGELFF; cdr3_nt: TGTGCCAGCAGCGGACTACCAGGGGAGGGGGTGAACACCGGGGAGCTGTTTTTT
v_call: TRBV7-3; clone_size: once; d_call: TRBD1; j_call: TRBJ2-5; cdr3_aa: CASSSVQQGAGETQYF; cdr3_nt: TGTGCCAGCAGCTCCGTACAACAGGGGGCGGGAGAGACCCAGTACTTC
v_call: TRBV12-3/TRBV12-4; clone_size: -; d_call: -; j_call: TRBJ2-7; cdr3_aa: CASSSGTGTGAEQYF; cdr3_nt: TGTGCCAGCAGTAGCGGGACAGGTACTGGAGCGGAGCAGTACTTC
v_call: TRBV6-2/TRBV6-3; clone_size: -; d_call: TRBD2; j_call: TRBJ2-5; cdr3_aa: CASRISGGQETQYF; cdr3_nt: TGTGCCAGCAGGATTAGCGGGGGACAAGAGACCCAGTACTTC
v_call: TRBV6-1; clone_size: few; d_call: -; j_call: TRBJ1-1; cdr3_aa: CASSERSRGEAFF; cdr3_nt: TGTGCCAGCAGTGAACGGTCGAGGGGTGAAGCTTTCTTT
v_call: TRBV3-1; clone_size: few; d_call: -; j_call: TRBJ1-1; cdr3_aa: CASSPFMNTEAFF; cdr3_nt: TGTGCCAGCAGCCCATTCATGAACACTGAAGCTTTCTTT
v_call: TRBV6-1; clone_size: few; d_call: TRBD1; j_call: TRBJ2-2; cdr3_aa: CASSEMVSTGGPGELFF; cdr3_nt: TGTGCCAGCAGTGAAATGGTTTCTACAGGGGGCCCCGGGGAGCTGTTTTTT
v_call: TRBV10-3; clone_size: few; d_call: TRBD1; j_call: TRBJ1-1; cdr3_aa: CAISDGQENTEAFF; cdr3_nt: TGTGCCATCAGCGATGGACAGGAGAACACTGAAGCTTTCTTT